What follows describes a single T cell receptor beta chain. Its antigen remains unknown. The source of the sample is a study of T cell repertoires in cytomegalovirus infection. Study-level background: Matching HLA type, along with CMV infection, was indicated by public TCR beta signatures.

The length of the CDR3 is 18 residues. Germline V gene data show CDR1 as SGHAT and CDR2 as FQDESV (reference sequence). Trimming removed 2 bases from V and 3 bases from J; junction bases left unmatched: 7. General study findings and limits: What dominated the ex vivo response were HLA-C-restricted CMV-specific TCR beta clonotypes. Cumulated frequencies of public TCR beta families served to identify carriers of CMV plus the relevant HLA.

From the reads, TCRdb called clonotypes with MiXCR, one entry per CDR3 protein. This table holds approximately 990,000 distinct CDR3 sequences, approximately 31% found once. V is TRBV11-1 and J is TRBJ2-1; the match to TRBD2 covers 13 bases. Sequencing was performed on cultured CD8+ T cells from PBMCs, taken from culture after CMV antigen stimulation. The TCR comes from a human donor in good health (CMV status not recorded). Some clones in this sample may be carry-over from other donors' samples. The CDR3 here is CASSLSLAGGPIYNEQFF. CDR3 in DNA: TGTGCCAGCAGCTTATCACTAGCGGGGGGGCCTATCTACAATGAGCAGTTCTTC.